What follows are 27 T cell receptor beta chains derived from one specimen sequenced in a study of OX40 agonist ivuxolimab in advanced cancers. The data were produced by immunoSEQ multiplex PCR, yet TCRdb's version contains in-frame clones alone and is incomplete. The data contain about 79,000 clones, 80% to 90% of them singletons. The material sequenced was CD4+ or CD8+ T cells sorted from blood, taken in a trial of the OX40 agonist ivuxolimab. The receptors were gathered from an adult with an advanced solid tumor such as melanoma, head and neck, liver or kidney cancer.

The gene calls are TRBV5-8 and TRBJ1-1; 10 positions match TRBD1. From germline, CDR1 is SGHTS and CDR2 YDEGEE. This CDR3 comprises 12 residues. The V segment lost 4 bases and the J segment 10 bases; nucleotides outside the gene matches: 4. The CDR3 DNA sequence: TGTGCCAGCAGCCTAGACAGGGGGCGAGCTTTCTTT. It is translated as CASSLDRGRAFF. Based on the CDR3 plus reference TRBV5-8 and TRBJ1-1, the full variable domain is EAGVTQSPTHLIKTRGQQATLRCSPISGHTSVYWYQQALGLGLQFLLWYDEGEERNRGNFPPRFSGRQFPNYSSELNVNALELEDSALYLCASSLDRGRAFFGQGTRLTVV.

CDR3 loop: CASSLAGGQGVTEAFF. DNA for the CDR3: TGCGCCAGCAGCTTGGCCGGGGGTCAGGGGGTCACTGAAGCTTTCTTT. The chain links TRBV5-1 to TRBJ1-1, with TRBD1 matching 7 bases. This CDR3 comprises 16 residues. CDR1 and CDR2 from the germline V gene are SGHRS and YFSETQ. The V gene end was trimmed by 0 bases and the J gene end by 4 bases; junction bases not matched to a gene: 9.

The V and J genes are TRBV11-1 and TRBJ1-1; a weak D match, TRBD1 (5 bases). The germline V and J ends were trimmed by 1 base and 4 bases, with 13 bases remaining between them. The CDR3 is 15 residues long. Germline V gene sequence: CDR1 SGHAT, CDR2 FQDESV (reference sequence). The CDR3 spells CASSLELQGGTEAFF. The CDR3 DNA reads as TGTGCCAGCAGCTTAGAACTTCAGGGAGGCACTGAAGCTTTCTTT.

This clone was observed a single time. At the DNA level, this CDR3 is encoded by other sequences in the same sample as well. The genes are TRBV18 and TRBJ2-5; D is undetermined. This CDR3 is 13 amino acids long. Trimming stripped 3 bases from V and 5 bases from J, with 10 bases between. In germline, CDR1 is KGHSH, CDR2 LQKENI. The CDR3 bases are TGTGCCAGCTCACCTCCATCTGCCGAGACCCAGTACTTC. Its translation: CASSPPSAETQYF.

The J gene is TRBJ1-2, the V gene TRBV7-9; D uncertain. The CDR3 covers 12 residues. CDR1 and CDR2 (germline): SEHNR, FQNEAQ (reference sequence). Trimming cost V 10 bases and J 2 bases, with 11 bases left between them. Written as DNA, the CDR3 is TGTGCCACCGGGAGAGAAAACTATGGCTACACCTTC. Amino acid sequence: CATGRENYGYTF.

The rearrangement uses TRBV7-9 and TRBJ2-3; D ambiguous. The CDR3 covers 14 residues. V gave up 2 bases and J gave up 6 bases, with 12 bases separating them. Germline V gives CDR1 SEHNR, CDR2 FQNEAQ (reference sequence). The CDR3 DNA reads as TGTGCCAGCAGCTTAACCCAGGAGATCGATACGCAGTATTTT. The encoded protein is CASSLTQEIDTQYF. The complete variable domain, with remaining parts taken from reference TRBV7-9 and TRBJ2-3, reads DTGVSQNPRHKITKRGQNVTFRCDPISEHNRLYWYRQTLGQGPEFLTYFQNEAQLEKSRLLSDRFSAERPKGSFSTLEIQRTEQGDSAMYLCASSLTQEIDTQYFGPGTRLTVL.

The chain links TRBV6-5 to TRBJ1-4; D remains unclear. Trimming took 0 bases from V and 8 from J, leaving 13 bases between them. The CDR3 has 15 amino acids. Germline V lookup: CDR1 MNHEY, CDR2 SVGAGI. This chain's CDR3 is CASSYSRESREKLFF. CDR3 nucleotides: TGTGCCAGCAGTTACTCGAGGGAGTCGAGGGAAAAACTGTTTTTT.

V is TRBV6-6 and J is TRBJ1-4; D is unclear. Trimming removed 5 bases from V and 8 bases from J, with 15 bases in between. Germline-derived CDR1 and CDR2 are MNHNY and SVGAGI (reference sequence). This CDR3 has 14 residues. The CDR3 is CASSHGEVSEKLFF. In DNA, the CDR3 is TGTGCCAGCAGTCATGGGGAAGTTTCAGAAAAACTGTTTTTT.

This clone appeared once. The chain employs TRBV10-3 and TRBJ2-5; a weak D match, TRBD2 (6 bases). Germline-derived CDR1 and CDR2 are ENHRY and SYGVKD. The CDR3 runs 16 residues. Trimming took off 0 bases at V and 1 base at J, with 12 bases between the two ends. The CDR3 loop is CAISESPSATQETQYF. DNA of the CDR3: TGTGCCATCAGTGAGTCTCCTAGCGCAACCCAAGAGACCCAGTACTTC.

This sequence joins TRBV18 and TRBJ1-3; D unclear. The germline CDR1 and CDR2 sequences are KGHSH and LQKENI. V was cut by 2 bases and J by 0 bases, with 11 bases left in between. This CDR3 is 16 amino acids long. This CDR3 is CASSPVRQDSGNTIYF. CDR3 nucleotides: TGTGCCAGCTCACCAGTCCGCCAGGACTCTGGAAACACCATATATTTT.

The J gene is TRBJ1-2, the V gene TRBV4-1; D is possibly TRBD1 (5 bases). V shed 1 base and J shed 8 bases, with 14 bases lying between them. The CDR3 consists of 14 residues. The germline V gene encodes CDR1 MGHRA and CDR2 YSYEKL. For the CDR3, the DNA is TGCGCCAGCAGCCAAGTTACGGGGGATCGGGGCTACACCTTC. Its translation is CASSQVTGDRGYTF.

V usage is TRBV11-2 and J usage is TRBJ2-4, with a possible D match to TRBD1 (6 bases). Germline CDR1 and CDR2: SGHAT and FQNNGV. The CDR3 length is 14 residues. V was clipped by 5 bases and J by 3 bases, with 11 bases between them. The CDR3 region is CASSTGSGKNIQYF. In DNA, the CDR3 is TGTGCCAGCAGCACAGGGTCGGGCAAAAACATTCAGTACTTC.

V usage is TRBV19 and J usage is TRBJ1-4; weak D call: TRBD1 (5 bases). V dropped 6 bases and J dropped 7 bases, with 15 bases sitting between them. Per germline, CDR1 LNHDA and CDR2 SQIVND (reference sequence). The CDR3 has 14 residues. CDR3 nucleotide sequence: TGTGCCAGTAGGGGGACCGCTCGGGGTGAAAAACTGTTTTTT. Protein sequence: CASRGTARGEKLFF.

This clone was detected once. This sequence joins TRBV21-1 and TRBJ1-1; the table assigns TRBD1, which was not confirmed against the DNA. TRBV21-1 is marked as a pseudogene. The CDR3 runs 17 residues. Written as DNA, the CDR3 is TGTGCCAGCAGCAGTTACTCATCTTGCAGGGAGAACACTGAAGCTTTCTTT. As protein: CASSSYSSCRENTEAFF.

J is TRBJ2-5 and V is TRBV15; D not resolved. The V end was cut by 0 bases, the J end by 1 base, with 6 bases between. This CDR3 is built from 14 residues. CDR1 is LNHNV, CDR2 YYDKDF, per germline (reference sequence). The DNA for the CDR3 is TGTGCCACCAGCAGAGATCTCGGCCAAGAGACCCAGTACTTC. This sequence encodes CATSRDLGQETQYF.

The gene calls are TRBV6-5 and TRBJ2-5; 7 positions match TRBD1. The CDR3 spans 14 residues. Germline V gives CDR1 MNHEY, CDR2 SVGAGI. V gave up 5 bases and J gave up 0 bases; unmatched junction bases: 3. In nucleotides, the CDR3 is TGTGCCAGCAGTCGGACAGGTGACCAAGAGACCCAGTACTTC. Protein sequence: CASSRTGDQETQYF.

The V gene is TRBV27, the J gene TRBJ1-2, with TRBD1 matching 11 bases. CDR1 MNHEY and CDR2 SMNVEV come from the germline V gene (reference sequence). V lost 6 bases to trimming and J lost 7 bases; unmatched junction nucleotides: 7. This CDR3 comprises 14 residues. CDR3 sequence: CASSRTGTGGGYTF. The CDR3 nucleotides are TGTGCCAGCAGCCGAACCGGGACAGGGGGTGGCTACACCTTC.

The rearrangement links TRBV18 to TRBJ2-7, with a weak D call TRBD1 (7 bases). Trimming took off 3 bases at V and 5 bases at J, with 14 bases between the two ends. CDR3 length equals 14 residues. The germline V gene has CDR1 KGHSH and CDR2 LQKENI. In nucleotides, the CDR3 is TGTGCCAGCTCACCCCAGGGGGGCAGCAACGAGCAGTACTTC. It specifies CASSPQGGSNEQYF.

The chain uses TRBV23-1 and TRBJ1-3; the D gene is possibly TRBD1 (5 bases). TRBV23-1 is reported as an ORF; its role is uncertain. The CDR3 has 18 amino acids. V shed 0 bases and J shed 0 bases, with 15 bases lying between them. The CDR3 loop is CASSQSSRQRSSGNTIYF. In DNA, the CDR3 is TGCGCCAGCAGTCAATCCTCGAGACAGCGAAGCTCTGGAAACACCATATATTTT.

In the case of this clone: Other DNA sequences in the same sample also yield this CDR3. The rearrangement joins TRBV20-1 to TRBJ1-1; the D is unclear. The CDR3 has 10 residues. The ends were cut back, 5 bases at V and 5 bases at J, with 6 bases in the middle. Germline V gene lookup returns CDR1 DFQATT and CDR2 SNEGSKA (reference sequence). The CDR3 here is CSAARTEAFF. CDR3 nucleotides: TGCAGTGCTGCGAGAACTGAAGCTTTCTTT.

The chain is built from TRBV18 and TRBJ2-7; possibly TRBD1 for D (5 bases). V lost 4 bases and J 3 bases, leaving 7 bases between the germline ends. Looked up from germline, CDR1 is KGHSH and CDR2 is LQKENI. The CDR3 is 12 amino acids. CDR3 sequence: CASSHDSYEQYF. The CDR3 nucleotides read TGTGCCAGCTCACACGACAGCTACGAGCAGTACTTC.

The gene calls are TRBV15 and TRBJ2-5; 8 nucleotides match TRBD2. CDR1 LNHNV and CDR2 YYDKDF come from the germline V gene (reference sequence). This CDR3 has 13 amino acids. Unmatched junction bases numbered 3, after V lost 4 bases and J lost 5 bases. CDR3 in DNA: TGTGCCACCAGCATACCGGGGGGGGAGACCCAGTACTTC. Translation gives CATSIPGGETQYF.

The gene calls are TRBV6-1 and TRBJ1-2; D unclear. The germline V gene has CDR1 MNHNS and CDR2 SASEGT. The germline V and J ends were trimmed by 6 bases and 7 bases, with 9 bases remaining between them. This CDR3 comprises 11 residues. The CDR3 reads CASSWEGGYTF. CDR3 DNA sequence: TGTGCCAGCAGCTGGGAGGGTGGCTACACCTTC.

The CDR3 nucleotides read TGTGCCAGTAGTATAGGTCTCCGGAACACTGAAGCTTTCTTT. It is translated as CASSIGLRNTEAFF. This chain joins TRBV19 and TRBJ1-1; D is unclear. The CDR3 has 14 residues. Germline V gives CDR1 LNHDA, CDR2 SQIVND (reference sequence). V lost 1 base and J 1 base, leaving 7 bases between the germline ends.

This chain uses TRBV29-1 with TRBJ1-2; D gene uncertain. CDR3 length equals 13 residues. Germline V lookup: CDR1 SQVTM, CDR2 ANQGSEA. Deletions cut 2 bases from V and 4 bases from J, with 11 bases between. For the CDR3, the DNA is TGCAGCGTTGAAACATCATGGGGCTATGGCTACACCTTC. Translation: CSVETSWGYGYTF.

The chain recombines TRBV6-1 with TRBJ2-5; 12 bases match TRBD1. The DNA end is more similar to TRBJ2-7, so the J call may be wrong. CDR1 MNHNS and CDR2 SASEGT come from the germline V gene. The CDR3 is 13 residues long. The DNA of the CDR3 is TGTGCCAGCACTGGGACAGGGGGCGACGAGCAGTACTTC. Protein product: CASTGTGGDEQYF.

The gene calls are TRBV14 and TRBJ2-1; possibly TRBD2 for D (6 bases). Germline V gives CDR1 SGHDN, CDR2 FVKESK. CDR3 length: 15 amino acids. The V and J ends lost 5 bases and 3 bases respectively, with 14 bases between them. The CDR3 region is CASSGRERSYNEQFF. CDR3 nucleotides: TGTGCCAGCAGCGGCCGGGAGAGGAGCTACAATGAGCAGTTCTTC.